The rows below give T cell receptor beta chains drawn from one sample of a study of T-cell memory formation after mild COVID-19. MiXCR, run by TCRdb on the 5' RACE reads, gives a single entry per CDR3 protein. The profile shows roughly 320,000 distinct CDR3 sequences, 25% to 30% of them singletons. The specimen sequenced was PBMCs or a T cell subset sorted from them (not recorded which). All receptors derive from an adult woman who had mild COVID-19 (a few samples of this study predate the infection). Cell type and time point are not known. Both conserved end residues are part of each CDR3. A D gene is named only where the DNA matches it firmly. Only some rows state a clone size, as once, few, many or a class for expanded clones.

TRBJ1-6	TRBV4-1	-	few	CASSQNSGRSSPLHF	TGCGCCAGCAGCCAAAACTCTGGACGGAGTTCACCCCTCCACTTT
TRBJ2-7	TRBV4-1	-	once	CASSQETRGGYEQYF	TGCGCCAGCAGCCAAGAGACGAGGGGAGGATACGAGCAGTACTTC
TRBJ1-1	TRBV7-9	TRBD1	-	CASSSLIRGDTEAFF	TGTGCCAGCAGCTCGTTAATCAGGGGGGATACTGAAGCTTTCTTT
TRBJ1-1	TRBV6-5	-	-	CASSYSAPMNTEAFF	TGTGCCAGCAGTTACTCGGCACCGATGAACACTGAAGCTTTCTTT
TRBJ2-7	TRBV5-5	-	-	CASSSRAGSYEQYF	TGTGCCAGCAGCTCACGGGCCGGTTCCTACGAGCAGTACTTC
TRBJ1-3	TRBV5-5	TRBD1	-	CASRPGQISGNTIYF	TGTGCCAGCAGACCGGGACAGATCTCTGGAAACACCATATATTTT
TRBJ1-2	TRBV30	TRBD1	-	CAWSVLRGGGYTF	TGTGCCTGGAGTGTACTCAGAGGGGGCGGCTACACCTTC
TRBJ2-2	TRBV5-1	TRBD1	few	CASSSRDRAPGELFF	TGCGCCAGCAGCTCCCGGGACAGGGCGCCCGGGGAGCTGTTTTTT
TRBJ2-1	TRBV4-1	-	-	CASSQSFEQFF	TGCGCCAGCAGCCAGAGCTTCGAGCAGTTCTTC
TRBJ2-1	TRBV7-9	-	-	CASVRAGYNEQFF	TGTGCCAGCGTGAGGGCGGGGTACAATGAGCAGTTCTTC
TRBJ2-5	TRBV7-9	-	many	CASSNEETQYF	TGTGCCAGCAGCAACGAAGAGACCCAGTACTTC
TRBJ2-1	TRBV6-1	-	-	CASSEAGQENYNEQFF	TGTGCCAGCAGTGAAGCGGGTCAGGAGAACTACAATGAGCAGTTCTTC
TRBJ2-3	TRBV5-6	TRBD2	-	CASSSALDGRATDTQYF	TGTGCCAGCAGCTCCGCCTTGGACGGGAGGGCCACAGATACGCAGTATTTT
TRBJ2-1	TRBV7-2	TRBD2	many	CASSLVGGSGNEQFF	TGTGCCAGCAGCTTAGTTGGCGGGAGCGGGAATGAGCAGTTCTTC
TRBJ2-2	TRBV15	-	-	CATRRGADTGELFF	TGTGCCACCAGGCGTGGGGCCGACACCGGGGAGCTGTTTTTT
TRBJ2-1	TRBV29-1	TRBD1	-	CSAQTGAPQQFF	TGCAGCGCACAAACAGGGGCTCCCCAGCAGTTCTTC
TRBJ1-1	TRBV11-2	TRBD1	few	CASRTAGGVTEAFF	TGTGCCAGCAGAACCGCAGGGGGGGTGACTGAAGCTTTCTTT
TRBJ1-4	TRBV27	-	-	CASSLSLGAGEKLFF	TGTGCCAGCAGTTTATCTTTGGGGGCCGGAGAAAAACTGTTTTTT
TRBJ1-3	TRBV12-3/TRBV12-4	-	few	CASSPRGSLGSGNTIYF	TGTGCCAGCAGTCCCCGGGGTAGTTTAGGCTCTGGAAACACCATATATTTT
TRBJ1-1	TRBV5-1	-	-	CASSFGSSNTEAFF	TGCGCCAGCTCCTTCGGGTCCTCGAACACTGAAGCTTTCTTT
TRBJ1-4	TRBV5-1	-	-	CASSLGVRRHQNEKLFF	TGCGCCAGCAGCTTGGGAGTGAGGAGGCATCAAAATGAAAAACTGTTTTTT
TRBJ2-1	TRBV11-2	-	-	CASSLAAHNEQFF	TGTGCCAGCAGCTTAGCCGCGCACAATGAGCAGTTCTTC
TRBJ2-1	TRBV5-1	TRBD1	-	CASSRQGQNNEQFF	TGCGCCAGCAGCCGCCAGGGACAGAACAATGAGCAGTTCTTC
TRBJ2-3	TRBV5-4	TRBD2	-	CASSPSSGRAGMTDTQYF	TGTGCCAGCAGCCCCTCTAGCGGGAGGGCCGGAATGACAGATACGCAGTATTTT
TRBJ1-5	TRBV20-1	-	-	CSARDFLDSNQPQHF	TGCAGTGCTAGAGATTTTTTGGATAGCAATCAGCCCCAGCATTTT
TRBJ1-2	TRBV29-1	-	-	CSAEGGQSFGYTF	TGCAGCGCCGAAGGGGGGCAGTCCTTTGGCTACACCTTC
TRBJ2-5	TRBV6-1	-	-	CASSLAGPGGETQYF	TGTGCCAGCAGCCTCGCGGGCCCTGGGGGGGAGACCCAGTACTTC
TRBJ1-3	TRBV3-1	-	-	CASSQIPGRRSGNTIYF	TGTGCCAGCAGCCAAATACCGGGACGGCGCTCTGGAAACACCATATATTTT
TRBJ2-3	TRBV3-1	TRBD1	-	CASSHWTGGAPDTQYF	TGTGCCAGCAGCCATTGGACAGGGGGCGCACCAGATACGCAGTATTTT
TRBJ2-2	TRBV20-1	-	-	CSASPRTRELFF	TGCAGTGCTAGCCCCAGGACCCGGGAGCTGTTTTTT
TRBJ1-2	TRBV9	-	-	CASSTDRGDGYTF	TGTGCCAGCAGCACCGACCGGGGGGATGGCTACACCTTC
TRBJ2-3	TRBV5-1	-	many	CASSLPRDNPVISTDTQYF	TGCGCCAGCAGCTTGCCGCGGGACAATCCCGTTATTAGCACAGATACGCAGTATTTT
TRBJ2-1	TRBV6-2/TRBV6-3	TRBD2	-	CASSYSGTSGRRIGATYNEQFF	TGTGCCAGCAGTTACTCAGGGACTAGCGGGAGGAGGATCGGCGCCACCTACAATGAGCAGTTCTTC
TRBJ1-5	TRBV4-1	-	-	CASSQVGGGQPQHF	TGCGCCAGCAGCCAAGTAGGGGGTGGTCAGCCCCAGCATTTT
TRBJ1-6	TRBV9	TRBD1	few	CASSLDRGGSPLHF	TGTGCCAGCAGCCTCGACAGGGGGGGTTCACCCCTCCACTTT
TRBJ2-1	TRBV28	-	few	CASSLSDQGWDEQFF	TGTGCCAGCAGTTTAAGTGATCAGGGGTGGGATGAGCAGTTCTTC
TRBJ1-2	TRBV5-1	-	-	CASSLGGGQGYTF	TGCGCCAGCAGCTTGGGAGGGGGGCAAGGCTACACCTTC
TRBJ2-4	TRBV2	TRBD1	-	CASSDRGLAKNIQYF	TGTGCCAGCAGTGACAGGGGGTTAGCCAAAAACATTCAGTACTTC